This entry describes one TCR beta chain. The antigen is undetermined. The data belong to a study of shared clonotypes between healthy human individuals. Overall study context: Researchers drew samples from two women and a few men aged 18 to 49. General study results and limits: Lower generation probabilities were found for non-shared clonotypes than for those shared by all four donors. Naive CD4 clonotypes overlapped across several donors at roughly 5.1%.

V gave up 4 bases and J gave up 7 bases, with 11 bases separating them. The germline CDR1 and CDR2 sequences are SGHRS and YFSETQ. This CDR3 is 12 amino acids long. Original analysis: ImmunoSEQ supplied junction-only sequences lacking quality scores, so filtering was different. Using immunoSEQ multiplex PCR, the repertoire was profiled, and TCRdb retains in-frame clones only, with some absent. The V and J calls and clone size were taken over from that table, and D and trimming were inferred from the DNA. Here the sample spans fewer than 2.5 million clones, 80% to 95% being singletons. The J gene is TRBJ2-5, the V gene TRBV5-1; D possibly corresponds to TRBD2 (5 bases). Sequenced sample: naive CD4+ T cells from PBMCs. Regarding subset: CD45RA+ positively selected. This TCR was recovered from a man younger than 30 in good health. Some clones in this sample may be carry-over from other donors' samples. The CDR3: CASSAGEGTQYF. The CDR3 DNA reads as TGCGCCAGCAGCGCTGGTGAGGGGACCCAGTACTTC.